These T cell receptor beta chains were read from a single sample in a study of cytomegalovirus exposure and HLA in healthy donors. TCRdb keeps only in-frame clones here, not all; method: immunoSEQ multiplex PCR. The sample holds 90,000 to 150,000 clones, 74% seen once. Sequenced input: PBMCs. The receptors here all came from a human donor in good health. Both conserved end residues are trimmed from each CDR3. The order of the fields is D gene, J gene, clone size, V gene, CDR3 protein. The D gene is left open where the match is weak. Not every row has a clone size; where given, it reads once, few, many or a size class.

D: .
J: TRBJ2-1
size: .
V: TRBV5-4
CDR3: ASSLVSYNEQF

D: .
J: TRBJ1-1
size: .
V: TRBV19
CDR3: ASHSRGTSLRTEAF

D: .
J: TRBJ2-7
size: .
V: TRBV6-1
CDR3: ASSERGFSIYEQY

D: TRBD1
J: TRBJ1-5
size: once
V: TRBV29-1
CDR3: SVGDRQAYSNQPQH

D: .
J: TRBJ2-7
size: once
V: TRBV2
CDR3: ASSLNRDTYEQY

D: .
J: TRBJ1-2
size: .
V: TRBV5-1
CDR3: ASSLEAGIDGYT

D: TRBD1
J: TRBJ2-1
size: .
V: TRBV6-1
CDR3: ASSDRTGLGYNEQF

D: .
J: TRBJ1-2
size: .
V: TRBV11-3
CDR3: ASSSGGAGYT

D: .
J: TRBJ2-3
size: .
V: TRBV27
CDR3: ASSLMGAKGDTQY

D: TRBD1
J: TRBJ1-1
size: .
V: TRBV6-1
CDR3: ASRQIRDRGREAF

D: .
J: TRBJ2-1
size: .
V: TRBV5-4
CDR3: ASSPGSSYNEQF

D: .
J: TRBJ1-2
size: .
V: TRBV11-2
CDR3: ASSLDRDGYT

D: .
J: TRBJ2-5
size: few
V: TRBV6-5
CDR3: ASSYSIQGRETQY

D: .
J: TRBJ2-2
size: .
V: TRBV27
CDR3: ASSPQRAGELF

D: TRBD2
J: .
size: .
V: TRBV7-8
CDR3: ASSVLAGGYEQY

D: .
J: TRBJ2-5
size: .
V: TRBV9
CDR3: ASSVGGSGETQY

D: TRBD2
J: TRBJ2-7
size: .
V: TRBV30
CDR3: AWSVWARGRSYEQY

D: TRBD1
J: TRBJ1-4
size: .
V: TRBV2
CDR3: ASSDRGGGEKLF

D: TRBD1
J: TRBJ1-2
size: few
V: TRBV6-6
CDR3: ASSPRDRVEYGYT

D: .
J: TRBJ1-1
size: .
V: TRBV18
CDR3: ASSPRSTGSTEAF

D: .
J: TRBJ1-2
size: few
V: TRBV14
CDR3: ASSQGADIYGYT

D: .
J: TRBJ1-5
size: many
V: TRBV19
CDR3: ASLEGGNQPQH